This T cell receptor (beta chain) stems from a study of cytomegalovirus exposure and HLA in healthy donors. Study-wide findings and caveats: V- and J-gene trimming of TCR beta was linked (in a later analysis) to a missense DCLRE1C variant. An analysis was carried out at a later point. It showed that HLA-associated TCR beta chains were more clonally expanded than equally common non-associated chains. A later analysis linked fewer than 20,000 TCR beta sequences to HLA alleles at 0.05 false discovery rate.

PCR employed 60 Vbeta and 13 Jbeta primers. Some clones are missing from TCRdb's copy, which holds only in-frame ones; the method was immunoSEQ multiplex PCR. The sample holds about 120,000 clones, around four fifths seen once. Trimming took 0 bases from V and 2 from J; bases not matched to a gene: 12. This CDR3 has 19 residues. The germline V gene encodes CDR1 MGHRA and CDR2 YSYEKL. Of note for this clone: Its cognate antigen is unknown.

The sample was PBMCs. This sequence originates from a human donor in good health. The chain has TRBV4-1 and TRBJ2-3; TRBD2 agrees at 9 bases. For the CDR3, the DNA is TGCGCCAGCAGCCAAGATCCCCACCTTAGCGGGGGCATCACAGATACGCAGTATTTT. The encoded protein is CASSQDPHLSGGITDTQYF.